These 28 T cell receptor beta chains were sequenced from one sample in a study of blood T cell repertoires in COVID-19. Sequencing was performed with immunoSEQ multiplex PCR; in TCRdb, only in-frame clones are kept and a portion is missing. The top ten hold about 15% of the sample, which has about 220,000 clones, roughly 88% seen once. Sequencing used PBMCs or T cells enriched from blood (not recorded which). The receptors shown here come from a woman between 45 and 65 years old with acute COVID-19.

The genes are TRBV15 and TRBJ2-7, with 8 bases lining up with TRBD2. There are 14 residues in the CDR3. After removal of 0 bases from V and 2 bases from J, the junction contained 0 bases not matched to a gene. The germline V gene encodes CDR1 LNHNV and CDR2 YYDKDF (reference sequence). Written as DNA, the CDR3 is TGTGCCACCAGCAGAGAGCGGGGGGCCTACGAGCAGTACTTC. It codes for CATSRERGAYEQYF.

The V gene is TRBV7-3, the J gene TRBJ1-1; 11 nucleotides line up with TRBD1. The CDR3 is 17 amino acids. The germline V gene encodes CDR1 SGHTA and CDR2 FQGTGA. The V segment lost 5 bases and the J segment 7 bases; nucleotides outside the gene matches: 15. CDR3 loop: CASSPRSGTGGTDEAFF. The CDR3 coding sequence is TGTGCCAGCAGCCCCCGCTCTGGGACAGGGGGAACAGATGAAGCTTTCTTT.

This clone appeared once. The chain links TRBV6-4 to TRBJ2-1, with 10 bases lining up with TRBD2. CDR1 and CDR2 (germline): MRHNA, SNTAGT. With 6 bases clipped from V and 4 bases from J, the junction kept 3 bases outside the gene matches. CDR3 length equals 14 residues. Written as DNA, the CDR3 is TGTGCCAGCAGCCTAGCGGGAGAGTACAATGAGCAGTTCTTC. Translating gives CASSLAGEYNEQFF.

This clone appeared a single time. The CDR3 region has the DNA TGTGCCAGCAACCCGGGGTTGTGGAGACACTATGGCTACACCTTC. Translating it yields CASNPGLWRHYGYTF. V and J are TRBV2 and TRBJ1-2; D is unresolved. The CDR3 sequence is 15 residues long. V was cut by 7 bases and J by 3 bases, with 18 bases left in between. Germline CDR1 and CDR2: SNHLY and FYNNEI.

CDR3 in DNA: TGTGCCAGCTCACCGATCTCGACAGCCAGCTCCTATAATTCACCCCTCCACTTT. Translating gives CASSPISTASSYNSPLHF. This sequence joins TRBV18 and TRBJ1-6; a weak D match, TRBD1 (5 bases). Germline assignment: CDR1 KGHSH and CDR2 LQKENI. The CDR3 has 18 residues. The V gene lost 3 bases and the J gene lost 0 bases, with 15 bases spanning the gap.

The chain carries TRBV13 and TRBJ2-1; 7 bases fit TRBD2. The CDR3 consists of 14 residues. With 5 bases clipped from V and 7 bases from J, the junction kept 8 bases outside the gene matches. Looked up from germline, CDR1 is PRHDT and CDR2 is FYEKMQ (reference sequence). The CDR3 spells CASSQSGVGNEQFF. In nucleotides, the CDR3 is TGTGCCAGCAGCCAGAGCGGGGTAGGGAATGAGCAGTTCTTC.

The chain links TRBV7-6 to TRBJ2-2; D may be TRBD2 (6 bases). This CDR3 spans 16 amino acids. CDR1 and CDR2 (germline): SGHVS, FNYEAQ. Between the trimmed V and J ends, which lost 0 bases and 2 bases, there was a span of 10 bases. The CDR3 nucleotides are TGTGCCAGCAGCTTAGCGGGAGGAGGTAACACCGGGGAGCTGTTTTTT. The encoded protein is CASSLAGGGNTGELFF.

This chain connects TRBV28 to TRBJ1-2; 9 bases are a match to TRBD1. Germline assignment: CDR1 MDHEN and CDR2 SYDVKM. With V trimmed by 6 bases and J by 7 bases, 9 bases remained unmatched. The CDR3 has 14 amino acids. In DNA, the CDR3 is TGTGCCAGCAGGGGACAGGGTGCGAGGGGTGGCTACACCTTC. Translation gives CASRGQGARGGYTF.

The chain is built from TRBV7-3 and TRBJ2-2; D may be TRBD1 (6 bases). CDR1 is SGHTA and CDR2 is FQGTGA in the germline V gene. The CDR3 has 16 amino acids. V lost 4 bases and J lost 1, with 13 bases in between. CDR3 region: CASSSNPGVNTGELFF. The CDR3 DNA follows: TGTGCCAGCAGCTCGAACCCAGGGGTGAACACCGGGGAGCTGTTTTTT.

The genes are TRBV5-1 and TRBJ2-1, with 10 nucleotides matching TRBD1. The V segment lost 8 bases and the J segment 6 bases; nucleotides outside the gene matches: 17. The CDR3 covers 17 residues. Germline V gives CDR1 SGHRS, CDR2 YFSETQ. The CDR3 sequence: CARRDRGRSGSSNEQFF. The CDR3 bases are TGCGCCAGGCGAGACAGGGGGCGCAGCGGGAGTAGCAATGAGCAGTTCTTC.

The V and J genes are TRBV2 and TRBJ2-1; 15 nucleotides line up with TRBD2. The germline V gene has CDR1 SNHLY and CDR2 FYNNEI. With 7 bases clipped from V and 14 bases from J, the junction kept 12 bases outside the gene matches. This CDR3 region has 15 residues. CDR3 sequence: CASTGLAGGGQVEFF. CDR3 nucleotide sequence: TGTGCCAGCACCGGACTAGCGGGAGGGGGCCAGGTAGAGTTCTTC.

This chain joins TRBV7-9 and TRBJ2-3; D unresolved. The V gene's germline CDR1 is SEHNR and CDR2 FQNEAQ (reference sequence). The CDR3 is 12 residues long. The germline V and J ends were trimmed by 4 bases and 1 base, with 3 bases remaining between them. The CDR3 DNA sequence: TGTGCCAGCAGCTCCGGCACAGATACGCAGTATTTT. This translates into CASSSGTDTQYF.

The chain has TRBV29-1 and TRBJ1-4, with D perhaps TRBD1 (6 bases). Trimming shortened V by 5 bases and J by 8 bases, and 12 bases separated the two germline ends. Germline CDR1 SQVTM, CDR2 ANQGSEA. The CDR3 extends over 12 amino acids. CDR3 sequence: CSVRDTGEKLFF. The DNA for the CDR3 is TGCAGCGTTCGGGACACAGGCGAAAAACTGTTTTTT.

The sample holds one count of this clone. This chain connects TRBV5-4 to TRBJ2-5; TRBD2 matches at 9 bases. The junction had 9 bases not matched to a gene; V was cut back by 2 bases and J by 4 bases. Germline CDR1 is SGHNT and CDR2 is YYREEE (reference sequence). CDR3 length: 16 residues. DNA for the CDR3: TGTGCCAGCAGCTTCGGTGGCGGGAGGGCTCGAGAGACCCAGTACTTC. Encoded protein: CASSFGGGRARETQYF.

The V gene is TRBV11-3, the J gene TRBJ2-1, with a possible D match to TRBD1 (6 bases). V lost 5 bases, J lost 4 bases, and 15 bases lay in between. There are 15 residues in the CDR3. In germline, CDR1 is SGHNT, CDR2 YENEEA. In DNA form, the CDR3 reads TGTGCCAGCAGCCAACAACCACAGGGATACAATGAGCAGTTCTTC. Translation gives CASSQQPQGYNEQFF.

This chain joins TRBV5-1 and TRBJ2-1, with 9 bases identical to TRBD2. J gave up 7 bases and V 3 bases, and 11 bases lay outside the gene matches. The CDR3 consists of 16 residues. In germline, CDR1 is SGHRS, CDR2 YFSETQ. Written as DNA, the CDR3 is TGCGCCAGCAGCTGGTTGTTGGCGGGAGGGGCGAATGAGCAGTTCTTC. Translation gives CASSWLLAGGANEQFF.

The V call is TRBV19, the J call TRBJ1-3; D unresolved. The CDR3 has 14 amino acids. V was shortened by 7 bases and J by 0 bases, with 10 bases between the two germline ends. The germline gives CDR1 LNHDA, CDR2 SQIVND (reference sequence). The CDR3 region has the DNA TGTGCCAGTACGGTCACCGTCTCTGGAAACACCATATATTTT. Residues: CASTVTVSGNTIYF.

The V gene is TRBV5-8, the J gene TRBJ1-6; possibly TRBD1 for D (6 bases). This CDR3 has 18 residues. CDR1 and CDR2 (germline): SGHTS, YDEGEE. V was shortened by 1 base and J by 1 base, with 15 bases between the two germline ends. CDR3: CASSLFQGPSSYNSPLHF. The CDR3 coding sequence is TGTGCCAGCAGCTTGTTTCAGGGGCCAAGTTCCTATAATTCACCCCTCCACTTT.

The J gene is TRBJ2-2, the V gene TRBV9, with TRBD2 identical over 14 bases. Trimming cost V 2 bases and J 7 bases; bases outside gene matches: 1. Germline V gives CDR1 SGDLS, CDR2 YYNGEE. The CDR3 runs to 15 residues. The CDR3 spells CASSVGLAGVGELFF. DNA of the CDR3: TGTGCCAGCAGCGTGGGACTAGCGGGAGTCGGGGAGCTGTTTTTT.

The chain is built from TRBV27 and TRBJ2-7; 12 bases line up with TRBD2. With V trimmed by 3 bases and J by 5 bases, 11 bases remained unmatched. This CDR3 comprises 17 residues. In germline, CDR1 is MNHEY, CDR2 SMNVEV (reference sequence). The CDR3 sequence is CASSFGASGRAVNEQYF. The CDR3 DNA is TGTGCCAGCAGTTTCGGGGCTAGCGGGAGGGCCGTCAACGAGCAGTACTTC.

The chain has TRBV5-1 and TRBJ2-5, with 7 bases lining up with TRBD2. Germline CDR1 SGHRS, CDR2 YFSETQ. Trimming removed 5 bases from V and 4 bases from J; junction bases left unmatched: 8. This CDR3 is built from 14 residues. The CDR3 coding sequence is TGCGCCAGCAGTGAAGGCGGGAGTGGAGAGACCCAGTACTTC. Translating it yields CASSEGGSGETQYF.

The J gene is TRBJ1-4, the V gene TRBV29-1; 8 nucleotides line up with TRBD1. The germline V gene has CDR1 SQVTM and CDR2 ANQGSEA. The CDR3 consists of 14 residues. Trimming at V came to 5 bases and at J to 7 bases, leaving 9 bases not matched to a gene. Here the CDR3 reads CSVTPGQGSEKLFF. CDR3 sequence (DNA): TGCAGCGTTACCCCTGGACAGGGTAGTGAAAAACTGTTTTTT.

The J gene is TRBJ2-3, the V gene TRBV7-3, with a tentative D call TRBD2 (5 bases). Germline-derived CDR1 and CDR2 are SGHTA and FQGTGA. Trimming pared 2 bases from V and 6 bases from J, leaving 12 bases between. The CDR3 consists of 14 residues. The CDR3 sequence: CASSLVAGLDTQYF. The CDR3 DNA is TGTGCCAGCAGCTTAGTTGCGGGTCTCGATACGCAGTATTTT.

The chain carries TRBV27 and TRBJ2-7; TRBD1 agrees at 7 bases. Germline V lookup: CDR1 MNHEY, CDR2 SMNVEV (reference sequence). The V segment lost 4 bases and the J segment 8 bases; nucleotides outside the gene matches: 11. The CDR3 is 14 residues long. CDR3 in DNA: TGTGCCAGCAGTTCGGGACAGCCCCCTAAGAAGCAGTACTTC. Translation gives CASSSGQPPKKQYF.

The CDR3 coding sequence is TGTGCCAGCAGTTACCCGGAGAAAGAGACCCAGTACTTC. This codes for CASSYPEKETQYF. This chain connects TRBV6-2 or TRBV6-3 to TRBJ2-5, with D unclear. The CDR3 has 13 residues. Germline CDR1 reads MNHEY; CDR2 reads SVGEGT. Trimming shortened V by 2 bases and J by 3 bases, and 7 bases separated the two germline ends.

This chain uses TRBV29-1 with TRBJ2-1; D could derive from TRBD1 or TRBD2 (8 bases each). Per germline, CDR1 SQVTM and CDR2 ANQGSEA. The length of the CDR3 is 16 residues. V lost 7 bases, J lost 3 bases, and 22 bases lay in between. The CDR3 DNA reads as TGCAGCGCGACAGGGGATAGAGCGGGAGACTACAATGAGCAGTTCTTC. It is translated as CSATGDRAGDYNEQFF.

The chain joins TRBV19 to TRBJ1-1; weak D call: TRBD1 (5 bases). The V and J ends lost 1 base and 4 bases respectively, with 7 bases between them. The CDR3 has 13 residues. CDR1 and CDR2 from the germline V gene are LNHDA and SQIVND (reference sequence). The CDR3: CASSIVGATEAFF. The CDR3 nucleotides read TGTGCCAGTAGTATAGTAGGGGCCACTGAAGCTTTCTTT.

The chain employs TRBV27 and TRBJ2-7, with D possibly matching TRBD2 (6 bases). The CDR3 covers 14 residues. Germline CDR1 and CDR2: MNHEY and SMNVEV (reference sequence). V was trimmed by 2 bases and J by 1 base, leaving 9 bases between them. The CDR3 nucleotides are TGTGCCAGCAGTTTAGGGAGGACTTCCTACGAGCAGTACTTC. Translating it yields CASSLGRTSYEQYF.